The text below deals with one TCR beta chain. The V and J ends lost 0 bases and 6 bases respectively, with 9 bases between them. Looked up from germline, CDR1 is MNHEY and CDR2 is SMNVEV (reference sequence). The CDR3 has 14 residues. The sample is drawn from a study of blood T cell repertoires in COVID-19. Study-wide background: Spain, Italy and the United States supplied samples that represented acute and convalescent COVID-19. The analysed material was cDNA or gDNA that came from T cells, B-cell-depleted T cells, or PBMCs.

Source study methods: Estimated nucleated cell counts came from reference gene primer amplification. TCRdb's copy holds only in-frame clones and misses some; the assay was immunoSEQ multiplex PCR. V and J calls plus clone size are reproduced from that table; the DNA served to infer D and trimming. The profile shows about 200,000 clones, about 88% of them singletons. The V and J genes are TRBV27 and TRBJ1-5; D remains ambiguous. This TCR came from a man aged 60 to 75 with acute or convalescent COVID-19. Sequenced input: peripheral blood. In DNA, the CDR3 is TGTGCCAGCAGTTTATCCCCCCGGGGTCAGCCCCAGCATTTT. Translating it yields CASSLSPRGQPQHF.